The text below deals with one T cell receptor beta chain. Its antigen remains unknown. A junction boundary mismatches the germline segment, possibly from a read error. This sample was included in a study of post-analysis software for immune sequencing data. Study-wide context: The courses of disease that were included comprised relapsing-remitting, secondary progressive and progressive-relapsing multiple sclerosis.

Notes on the study in general: Five TRBV segments, including TRBV5-6, TRBV5-1 and TRBV20-1, were more frequent in patients than controls.

CDR1 is SGHDN, CDR2 FVKESK, per germline. The CDR3 length is 13 residues. Unique-molecular-identifier-tagged TCR beta cDNA libraries were used. Each sample of about 0.95 to 10 million input T cells yielded 500,000 or so cDNA molecules, so each molecule approximated one T cell. MiXCR was run by TCRdb on the PCR reads, yielding one entry per CDR3 protein. The data show some 450,000 distinct CDR3 sequences, 45% seen once. The sample was blood. The TCR originated in a girl under 18 with multiple sclerosis. The chain recombines TRBV14 with TRBJ2-7, with 9 bases matching TRBD2. The CDR3 coding sequence is TGTGGCAGCAGCCAGGCGGGAGGGGGAGAGCAGTACTTC. Translation: CGSSQAGGGEQYF.